This TCR beta chain was sequenced for a study of T cells in Graves' hyperthyroidism and ophthalmopathy. On the study more broadly: Prior to any treatment, at the point of initial diagnosis, peripheral blood was collected.

Template material for amplifying TCR beta CDR3 regions consisted of RNA transcripts. In the first-round RT-PCR of the TCR CDR3, the HTBI primer set was used. TCRdb reprocessed the multiplex PCR reads via MiXCR and lists one record per CDR3 protein. There are around 180,000 distinct CDR3 sequences in the sample; about 18% occur only once, and about 31% lies in the top ten. This CDR3 comprises 15 residues. Germline V gives CDR1 LNHNV, CDR2 YYDKDF (reference sequence). Trimming took off 0 bases at V and 5 bases at J, with 13 bases between the two ends. This clonotype has a count of ten or more. This receptor was identified in a woman aged 50 to 65 with Graves' hyperthyroidism. The chain links TRBV15 to TRBJ2-5, with D maybe TRBD2 (7 bases). Sample: blood. The CDR3 nucleotides read TGTGCCACCAGCAGAGATTGGGGGGGCAAGGAGACCCAGTACTTC. Its protein product is CATSRDWGGKETQYF.